Presented here are 14 T cell receptor beta chains from one specimen sequenced in a study of blood T cell repertoires in COVID-19. Produced via immunoSEQ multiplex PCR; TCRdb's table is partial and in-frame only. The profile shows roughly 300,000 clones, about 85% of them singletons. Sequenced: PBMCs or T cells enriched from blood (not recorded which). The source is a woman between 50 and 59 years old who had recovered from COVID-19.

V and J are TRBV5-1 and TRBJ1-2; 7 bases are a match to TRBD1. This CDR3 is 13 amino acids long. V shed 9 bases and J 5 bases; nucleotides not matched to a gene: 10. CDR1 is SGHRS, CDR2 YFSETQ, per germline. The CDR3 protein is CATGTELGYGYTF. The CDR3 nucleotides are TGCGCCACCGGGACAGAATTGGGATATGGCTACACCTTC.

This chain connects TRBV6-1 to TRBJ1-5; D not certain. V was shortened by 0 bases and J by 10 bases, with 13 bases between the two germline ends. The CDR3 contains 14 residues. Germline V lookup: CDR1 MNHNS, CDR2 SASEGT. In DNA form, the CDR3 reads TGTGCCAGCAGTGAAGCCTGGAGAAGACCTCCCCAGCATTTT. This translates into CASSEAWRRPPQHF.

Of note for this clone: Within the sample, other DNA sequences also encode this same CDR3. This rearrangement joins TRBV28 to TRBJ1-6; unclear D gene. Trimming removed 4 bases at V and 8 bases at J, with 3 bases between. Germline CDR1 is MDHEN and CDR2 is SYDVKM. CDR3 length equals 11 residues. CDR3 nucleotide sequence: TGTGCCAGCAGTTCTGATTCACCCCTCCACTTT. Residues: CASSSDSPLHF.

The chain uses TRBV18 and TRBJ2-3; the match to TRBD2 covers 12 bases. CDR3 length equals 16 residues. Trimming removed 6 bases from V and 4 bases from J; junction bases left unmatched: 8. Germline V gene sequence: CDR1 KGHSH, CDR2 LQKENI. The CDR3 is CASSTIGTSGSDTQYF. For the CDR3, the DNA is TGTGCCAGCTCGACTATTGGGACTAGCGGGTCAGATACGCAGTATTTT.

V gene TRBV5-1 combines with J gene TRBJ2-7; 9 bases fit TRBD1. The V gene's germline CDR1 is SGHRS and CDR2 YFSETQ. Trimming cost V 5 bases and J 3 bases; bases outside gene matches: 6. The CDR3 runs to 14 residues. The CDR3 reads CASSYRQGGYEQYF. DNA for the CDR3: TGCGCCAGCAGTTATCGACAGGGGGGCTACGAGCAGTACTTC.

The chain links TRBV27 to TRBJ2-3; 10 bases align to TRBD2. Germline CDR1 and CDR2: MNHEY and SMNVEV (reference sequence). Germline trimming cut 9 bases from V and 4 bases from J; bases unmatched to any gene: 7. The CDR3 has 14 residues. DNA of the CDR3: TGTGCCAGTAGATATAGCGGGGGGTCAGATACGCAGTATTTT. It translates to CASRYSGGSDTQYF.

The chain couples TRBV18 to TRBJ2-2, with a possible D match to TRBD1 (6 bases). Trimming removed 6 bases from V and 5 bases from J, with 7 bases in between. Germline V gene sequence: CDR1 KGHSH, CDR2 LQKENI. This CDR3 contains 12 residues. CDR3 in DNA: TGTGCCAGCTCCCAGGGGACCGGGGAGCTGTTTTTT. Translating it yields CASSQGTGELFF.

This clone appeared a single time. The rearrangement uses TRBV6-1 and TRBJ2-5, with a tentative D call TRBD2 (5 bases). Germline V gene sequence: CDR1 MNHNS, CDR2 SASEGT. V dropped 3 bases and J dropped 7 bases, with 15 bases sitting between them. The CDR3 spans 14 residues. CDR3 in amino acids: CASSEAGLSGTQYF. The DNA for the CDR3 is TGTGCCAGCAGTGAGGCGGGTTTGAGTGGGACCCAGTACTTC.

The V call is TRBV6-5, the J call TRBJ1-5; perhaps TRBD1 as D (5 bases). The CDR3 has 16 amino acids. Germline values: CDR1 MNHEY, CDR2 SVGAGI. Between the trimmed V and J ends, which lost 4 bases and 7 bases, there was a span of 20 bases. CDR3 sequence reads: CASSSPFGGNGQPQHF. The DNA of the CDR3 is TGTGCCAGCAGTTCTCCTTTTGGGGGGAATGGACAGCCCCAGCATTTT.

This clone turned up a few times. V gene TRBV21-1 combines with J gene TRBJ1-5; TRBD1 is the table's D call and was not checked against the DNA. TRBV21-1 is a pseudogene segment. This CDR3 region has 16 residues. CDR3 amino acids: CASSARDRDSAQPQHF. The CDR3 DNA reads as TGTGCCAGCAGCGCCCGGGACAGGGACTCGGCTCAGCCCCAGCATTTT.

This clone was picked up a small number of times. The chain is built from TRBV5-1 and TRBJ1-4; D remains unclear. The CDR3 length is 14 residues. V lost 4 bases, J lost 5 bases, and 12 bases lay in between. The V gene's germline CDR1 is SGHRS and CDR2 YFSETQ. The chain's CDR3 is CASSPSTQNEKLFF. As DNA, the CDR3 is TGCGCCAGCAGCCCCTCAACGCAGAATGAAAAACTGTTTTTT. The variable domain in full, with the rest retrieved from reference TRBV5-1 and TRBJ1-4, is KAGVTQTPRYLIKTRGQQVTLSCSPISGHRSVSWYQQTPGQGLQFLFEYFSETQRNKGNFPGRFSGRQFSNSRSEMNVSTLELGDSALYLCASSPSTQNEKLFFGSGTQLSVL.

The V and J genes are TRBV6-5 and TRBJ1-2; D ambiguous. Germline CDR1 reads MNHEY; CDR2 reads SVGAGI. Deletions cut 8 bases from V and 1 base from J, with 5 bases between. There are 11 residues in the CDR3. In nucleotides, the CDR3 is TGTGCCAGCGAGGGTAACTATGGCTACACCTTC. As protein: CASEGNYGYTF.

This clone appeared once. The rearrangement links TRBV5-1 to TRBJ1-1, with D uncertain. Looked up from germline, CDR1 is SGHRS and CDR2 is YFSETQ. This CDR3 contains 15 residues. Between the trimmed V and J ends, which lost 0 bases and 1 base, there was a span of 10 bases. The CDR3 bases are TGCGCCAGCAGCTTGGATTTCTACGCGAACACTGAAGCTTTCTTT. Encoded protein: CASSLDFYANTEAFF.

The genes are TRBV11-2 and TRBJ1-2, with a tentative D call TRBD1 (6 bases). In germline, CDR1 is SGHAT, CDR2 FQNNGV. Trimming stripped 3 bases from V and 4 bases from J, with 18 bases between. The CDR3 covers 16 residues. The DNA of the CDR3 is TGTGCCAGCAGCTTGGCCTCTAGGACAGCTGGCTATGGCTACACCTTC. Translation: CASSLASRTAGYGYTF.